Sequencing of this T cell receptor (beta chain) was carried out in a study of shared clonotypes between healthy human individuals. Study-level points and caveats: It was anticipated that sequencing depth would influence how many clonotypes donors shared.

Those who donated, Caucasian adults without exception, all lived in Nashville, Tennessee. PCR replicates performed on unsorted PBMC used 300 ng DNA, 25,000 to 35,000 T cell genomes. The repertoire was sequenced with immunoSEQ multiplex PCR; TCRdb's copy has only in-frame clones and lacks some. The data show hundreds of thousands of clones, roughly four fifths seen once. A remark on this clone: What it binds is unknown.

What was sequenced was PBMCs. The source of this sequence is a middle-aged woman in good health. Some clones in this sample may be carry-over from other donors' samples.

CDR3 residues: CASSLALWGQGPETQYF. The CDR3 DNA is TGTGCCAGCAGCTTAGCGCTCTGGGGGCAGGGTCCAGAGACCCAGTACTTC. J is TRBJ2-5 and V is TRBV7-9; tentative D call: TRBD1 (6 bases). Germline assignment: CDR1 SEHNR and CDR2 FQNEAQ (reference sequence). Trimming removed 0 bases from V and 4 bases from J, with 18 bases in between. The CDR3 contains 17 residues.